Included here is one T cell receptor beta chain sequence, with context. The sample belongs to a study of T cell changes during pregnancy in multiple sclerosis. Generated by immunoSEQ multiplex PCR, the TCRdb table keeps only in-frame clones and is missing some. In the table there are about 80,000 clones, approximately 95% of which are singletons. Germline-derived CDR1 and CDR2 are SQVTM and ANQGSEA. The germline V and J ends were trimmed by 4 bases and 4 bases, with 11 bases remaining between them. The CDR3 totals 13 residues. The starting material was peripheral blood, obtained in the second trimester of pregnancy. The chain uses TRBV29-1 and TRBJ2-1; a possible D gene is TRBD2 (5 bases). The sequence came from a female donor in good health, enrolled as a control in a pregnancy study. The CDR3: CSVVERRYNEQFF. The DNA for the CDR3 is TGCAGCGTTGTTGAGCGGCGGTACAATGAGCAGTTCTTC.